The rows below give T cell receptor beta chains drawn from one sample of a study of molecular identifiers for immune sequencing clone quantification. TCRdb re-called the PCR reads through MiXCR, storing one row per CDR3 protein. The sample has under 350,000 distinct CDR3 sequences; roughly 24% are singletons. Sequencing input: naive CD8+ T cells from blood, with Jurkat cell RNA spiked in. These receptors were collected from a human donor in good health. Some libraries in this study had Jurkat cell RNA spiked in. Each CDR3 is given with its conserved first and last residue. D genes are given only for firm matches. The size entry is marked missing in some rows and otherwise reads once, few, many or a size class.

TGCAGCGTTGAAAGGGGGCTTACAGATACGCAGTATTTT | CSVERGLTDTQYF | many | TRBD1 | TRBJ2-3 | TRBV29-1
TGTGCCAGCAGTTACAACCGGGACCCCGCCGATACGCAGTATTTT | CASSYNRDPADTQYF | few | - | TRBJ2-3 | TRBV27
TGTGCCAGCAGCTTAGTGGCAGGCGGCTATTCCTACAATGAGCAGTTCTTC | CASSLVAGGYSYNEQFF | few | - | TRBJ2-1 | TRBV7-6
TGTGCCAGTAGTTCCTACGACAGTGGCAATCAGCCCCAGCATTTT | CASSSYDSGNQPQHF | few | - | TRBJ1-5 | TRBV19
TGCGCCAGCAGACTGGGGGCGACCTCCTACGAGCAGTACTTC | CASRLGATSYEQYF | - | - | TRBJ2-7 | TRBV5-1
TGTGCCAGCAGCTCCGCTAGCGGGAGTTCCTACGAGCAGTACTTC | CASSSASGSSYEQYF | few | TRBD2 | TRBJ2-7 | TRBV7-9
TGCAGTGCTAGAGAGGCGAGAATCTATGGCTACACCTTC | CSAREARIYGYTF | - | - | TRBJ1-2 | TRBV20-1
TGCGCCAGCACCCAAGGGCTAGCGGGATATTACGAGCAGTACTTC | CASTQGLAGYYEQYF | - | TRBD2 | TRBJ2-7 | TRBV4-3
TGTGCCAGCCGGTCTAGCGGGAGTCGGGGTGACAATGAGCAGTTCTTC | CASRSSGSRGDNEQFF | few | TRBD2 | TRBJ2-1 | TRBV7-9
TGTGCCAGCAGTTTACAAACACCCAGCACAGATACGCAGTATTTT | CASSLQTPSTDTQYF | many | - | TRBJ2-3 | TRBV28
TGTGCCAGCAGCTTAATTGCGGATAGCACAGATACGCAGTATTTT | CASSLIADSTDTQYF | - | - | TRBJ2-3 | TRBV7-9
TGCAGTGCTGGAACCGGACAGGGCTGGAATCAGCCCCAGCATTTT | CSAGTGQGWNQPQHF | few | TRBD1 | TRBJ1-5 | TRBV20-1
TGTGCCAGCAGCGATGCACTAGCCGGGGAGCAGTACTTC | CASSDALAGEQYF | few | - | TRBJ2-7 | TRBV9
TGTGCCAGCAGACGAGGGGACAGGGGGCTCCAAGAGACCCAGTACTTC | CASRRGDRGLQETQYF | few | TRBD1 | TRBJ2-5 | TRBV6-2/TRBV6-3
TGCGCCAGCAGCCTAGCAGACGCTCTATACAATGAGCAGTTCTTC | CASSLADALYNEQFF | few | - | TRBJ2-1 | TRBV4-1
TGTGCCAGCAGCTTATCAGGGGGGCCTGCCGCTTTCTTT | CASSLSGGPAAFF | - | TRBD1 | TRBJ1-1 | TRBV7-2
TGTGCCAGCAGCCCGACTGCAACTAATGAAAAACTGTTTTTT | CASSPTATNEKLFF | many | - | TRBJ1-4 | TRBV4-2
TGCAGTGCCCTCAGTGGGGTTAAGACAGATACGCAGTATTTT | CSALSGVKTDTQYF | - | - | TRBJ2-3 | TRBV20-1
TGTGCCAGCAGCCAAGATCCAGAATCTAATCAGCCCCAGCATTTT | CASSQDPESNQPQHF | - | - | TRBJ1-5 | TRBV4-2
TGTGCCAGCAGTGAATTAAGCGGCGGGGAGACCCAGTACTTC | CASSELSGGETQYF | few | - | TRBJ2-5 | TRBV25-1
TGCGCCAGCAGCTTGGCCAACCTTGCGGGGACTGAAGCTTTCTTT | CASSLANLAGTEAFF | many | - | TRBJ1-1 | TRBV5-1
TGTGCCAGCAGGCCCAGCCGAGAGCGGGGGGGCCGGTACGAGCAGTACTTC | CASRPSRERGGRYEQYF | few | TRBD2 | TRBJ2-7 | TRBV12-3/TRBV12-4
TGCAGCGTTGATTTAGTCGGACGGCAAGCTTTCTTT | CSVDLVGRQAFF | many | - | TRBJ1-1 | TRBV29-1